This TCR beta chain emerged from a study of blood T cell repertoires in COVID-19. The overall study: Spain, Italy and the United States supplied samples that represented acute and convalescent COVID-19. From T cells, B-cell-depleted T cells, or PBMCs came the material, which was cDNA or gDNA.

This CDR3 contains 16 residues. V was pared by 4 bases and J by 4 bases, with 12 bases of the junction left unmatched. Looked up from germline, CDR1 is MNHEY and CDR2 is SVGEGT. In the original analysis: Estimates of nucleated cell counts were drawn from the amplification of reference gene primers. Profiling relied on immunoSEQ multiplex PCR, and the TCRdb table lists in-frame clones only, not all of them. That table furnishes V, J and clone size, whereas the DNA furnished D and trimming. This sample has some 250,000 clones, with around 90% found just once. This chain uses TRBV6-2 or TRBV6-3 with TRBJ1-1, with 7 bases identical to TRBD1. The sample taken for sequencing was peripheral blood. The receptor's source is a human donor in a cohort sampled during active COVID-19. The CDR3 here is CASSFSRTGGGTEAFF. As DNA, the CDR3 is TGTGCCAGCAGTTTCTCTCGGACAGGTGGGGGCACTGAAGCTTTCTTT.